These 10 T cell receptor beta chains were sequenced from one sample in a study of shared clonotypes between healthy human individuals. Sequencing used immunoSEQ multiplex PCR; TCRdb keeps in-frame clones, though not all of them. The table has about 1 million clones, roughly 80% seen once. Input material: memory CD4+ T cells sorted from blood. This sample's subset: CD45RA-negative fraction. These TCRs come from a young man in good health.

This clone came up many times. Within the sample, other DNA sequences also encode this same CDR3. The chain carries TRBV19 and TRBJ2-3; 9 nucleotides align to TRBD1. This CDR3 comprises 12 residues. Trimming took 8 bases from V and 4 from J; bases not matched to a gene: 1. CDR1 is LNHDA, CDR2 SQIVND, per germline (reference sequence). DNA of the CDR3: TGTGCCAGTCGGACAGGGGCAGATACGCAGTATTTT. The encoded protein is CASRTGADTQYF.

A note on this clone: A much more abundant neighbour one base away suggests this may be a read error. The chain links TRBV14 to TRBJ2-4; D unclear. CDR1 SGHDN and CDR2 FVKESK come from the germline V gene. Trimming stripped 3 bases from V and 8 bases from J, with 14 bases between. CDR3 length: 14 amino acids. The CDR3 DNA reads as TGTGCCAGCAGCCACAGGTCCCTGAGGCACATTCAGTACTTC. It encodes CASSHRSLRHIQYF.

The chain joins TRBV9 to TRBJ2-6, with D perhaps TRBD1 (5 bases). Germline V gene sequence: CDR1 SGDLS, CDR2 YYNGEE. The V end lost 5 bases, the J end lost 0 bases, and 18 bases lay between the germline ends. CDR3 length equals 18 residues. The CDR3 loop is CASRTYMGLSSGANVLTF. DNA for the CDR3: TGTGCCAGCAGGACTTATATGGGGCTAAGCTCTGGGGCCAACGTCCTGACTTTC.

CDR3 sequence: CAISDIVSGSSYEQYF. The CDR3 bases are TGTGCCATCAGTGATATCGTTAGCGGGAGCTCCTACGAGCAGTACTTC. The gene calls are TRBV10-3 and TRBJ2-7, with 9 bases aligning to TRBD2. Germline lookup yields CDR1 ENHRY and CDR2 SYGVKD. This CDR3 comprises 16 residues. The V segment lost 3 bases and the J segment 0 bases; nucleotides outside the gene matches: 6.

The V and J genes are TRBV7-3 and TRBJ2-6; perhaps TRBD1 as D (5 bases). The length of the CDR3 is 16 residues. The germline CDR1 and CDR2 sequences are SGHTA and FQGTGA. V was shortened by 1 base and J by 3 bases, with 10 bases between the two germline ends. The CDR3 loop reads CASSLRAGLGANVLTF. DNA for the CDR3: TGTGCCAGCAGCTTAAGAGCAGGGCTTGGGGCCAACGTCCTGACTTTC.

The J gene is TRBJ2-7, the V gene TRBV27, with TRBD1 matching over 10 bases. The CDR3 totals 16 residues. Germline CDR1 reads MNHEY; CDR2 reads SMNVEV (reference sequence). V gave up 5 bases and J gave up 5 bases; unmatched junction bases: 12. The CDR3 nucleotides read TGTGCCAGCAGTGCGGGAAGACCGGGACAGGGGCACGAGCAGTACTTC. Translating it yields CASSAGRPGQGHEQYF.

The CDR3: CASSLRADSSYNEQFF. CDR3 nucleotides: TGCGCCAGCAGCTTACGGGCGGACAGCTCCTACAATGAGCAGTTCTTC. This chain uses TRBV5-1 with TRBJ2-1, with D tentatively TRBD1 (6 bases). The germline CDR1 and CDR2 sequences are SGHRS and YFSETQ. This CDR3 is built from 16 residues. V lost 2 bases and J 0 bases, leaving 12 bases between the germline ends.

The V and J genes are TRBV5-1 and TRBJ2-5, with 7 bases lining up with TRBD2. J lost 2 bases, V lost 0 bases, and 7 bases had no gene match. CDR3 length equals 16 residues. The V gene's germline CDR1 is SGHRS and CDR2 YFSETQ. This CDR3 reads CASSLGGTTIQETQYF. The CDR3 DNA is TGCGCCAGCAGCTTGGGGGGGACTACCATACAAGAGACCCAGTACTTC.

This chain links TRBV5-8 with TRBJ2-7; a possible D gene is TRBD2 (6 bases). The CDR3 consists of 15 residues. The germline V gene has CDR1 SGHTS and CDR2 YDEGEE. The V gene lost 0 bases and the J gene lost 7 bases, with 17 bases spanning the gap. DNA of the CDR3: TGTGCCAGCAGCTTGGCCCGGGAGCGGTCGGGGGAGCAGTACTTC. Translation: CASSLARERSGEQYF. The entire variable domain, with the rest obtained from reference TRBV5-8 and TRBJ2-7, is as follows: EAGVTQSPTHLIKTRGQQATLRCSPISGHTSVYWYQQALGLGLQFLLWYDEGEERNRGNFPPRFSGRQFPNYSSELNVNALELEDSALYLCASSLARERSGEQYFGPGTRLTVT.

The chain joins TRBV29-1 to TRBJ2-1, with 8 nucleotides matching TRBD2. The CDR3 runs to 14 residues. CDR1 SQVTM and CDR2 ANQGSEA come from the germline V gene. J lost 2 bases, V lost 4 bases, and 4 bases had no gene match. CDR3 in amino acids: CSVGRGLAYNEQFF. CDR3 nucleotide sequence: TGCAGCGTTGGGCGGGGACTAGCCTACAATGAGCAGTTCTTC.